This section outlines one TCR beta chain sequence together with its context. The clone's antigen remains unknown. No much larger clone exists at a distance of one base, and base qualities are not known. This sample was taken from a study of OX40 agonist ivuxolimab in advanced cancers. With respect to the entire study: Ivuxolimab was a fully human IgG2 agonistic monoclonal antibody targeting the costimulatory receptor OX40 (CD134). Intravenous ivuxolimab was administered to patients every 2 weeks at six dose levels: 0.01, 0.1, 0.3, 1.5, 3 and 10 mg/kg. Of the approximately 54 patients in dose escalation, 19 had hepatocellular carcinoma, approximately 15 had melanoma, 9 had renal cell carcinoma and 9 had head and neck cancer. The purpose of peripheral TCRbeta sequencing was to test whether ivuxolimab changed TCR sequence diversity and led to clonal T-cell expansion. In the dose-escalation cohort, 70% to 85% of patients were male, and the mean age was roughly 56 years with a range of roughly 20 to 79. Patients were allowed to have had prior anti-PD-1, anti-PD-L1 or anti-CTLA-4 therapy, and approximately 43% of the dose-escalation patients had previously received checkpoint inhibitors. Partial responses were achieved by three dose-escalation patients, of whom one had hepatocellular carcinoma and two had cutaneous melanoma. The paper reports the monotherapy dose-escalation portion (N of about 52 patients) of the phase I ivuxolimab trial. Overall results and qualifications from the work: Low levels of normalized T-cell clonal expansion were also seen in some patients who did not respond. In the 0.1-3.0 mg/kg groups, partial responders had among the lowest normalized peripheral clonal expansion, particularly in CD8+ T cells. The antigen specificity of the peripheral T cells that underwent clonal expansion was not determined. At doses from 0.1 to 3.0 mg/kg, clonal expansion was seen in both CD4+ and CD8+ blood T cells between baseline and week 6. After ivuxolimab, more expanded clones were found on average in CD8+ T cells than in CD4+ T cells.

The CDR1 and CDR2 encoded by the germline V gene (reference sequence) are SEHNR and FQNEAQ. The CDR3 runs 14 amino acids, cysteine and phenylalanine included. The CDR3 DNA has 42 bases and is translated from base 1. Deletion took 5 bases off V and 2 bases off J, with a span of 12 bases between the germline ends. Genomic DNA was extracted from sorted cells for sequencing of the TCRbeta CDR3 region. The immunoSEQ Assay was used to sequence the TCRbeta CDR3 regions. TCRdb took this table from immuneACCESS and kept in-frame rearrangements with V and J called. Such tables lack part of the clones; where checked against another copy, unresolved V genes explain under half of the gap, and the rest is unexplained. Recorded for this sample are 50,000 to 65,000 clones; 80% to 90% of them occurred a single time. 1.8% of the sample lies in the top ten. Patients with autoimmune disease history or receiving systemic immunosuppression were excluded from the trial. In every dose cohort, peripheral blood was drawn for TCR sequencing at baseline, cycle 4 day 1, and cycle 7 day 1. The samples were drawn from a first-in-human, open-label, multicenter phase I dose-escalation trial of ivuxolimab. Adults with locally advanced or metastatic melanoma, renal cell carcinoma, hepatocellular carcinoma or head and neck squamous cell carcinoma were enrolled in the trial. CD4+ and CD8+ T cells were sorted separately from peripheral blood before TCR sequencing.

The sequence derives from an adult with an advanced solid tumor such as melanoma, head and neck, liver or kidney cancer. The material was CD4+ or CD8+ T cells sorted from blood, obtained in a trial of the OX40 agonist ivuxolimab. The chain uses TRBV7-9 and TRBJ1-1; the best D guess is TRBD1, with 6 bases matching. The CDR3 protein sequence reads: CASSTLQGNTEAFF. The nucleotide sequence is TGTGCCAGCAGCACCTTACAGGGCAACACTGAAGCTTTCTTT.